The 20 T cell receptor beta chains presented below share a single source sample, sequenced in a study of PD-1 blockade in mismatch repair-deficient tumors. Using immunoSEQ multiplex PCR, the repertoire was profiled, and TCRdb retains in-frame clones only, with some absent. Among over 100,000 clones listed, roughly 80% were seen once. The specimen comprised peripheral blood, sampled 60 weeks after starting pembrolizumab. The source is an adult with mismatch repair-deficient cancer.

The CDR3 loop reads CAISELGTGGNEQYF. As DNA, the CDR3 is TGTGCCATCAGTGAGCTCGGGACAGGGGGCAACGAGCAGTACTTC. The V call is TRBV10-3, the J call TRBJ2-7; 12 nucleotides line up with TRBD1. There are 15 residues in the CDR3. Germline V gives CDR1 ENHRY, CDR2 SYGVKD. Trimming at V came to 2 bases and at J to 5 bases, leaving 4 bases not matched to a gene.

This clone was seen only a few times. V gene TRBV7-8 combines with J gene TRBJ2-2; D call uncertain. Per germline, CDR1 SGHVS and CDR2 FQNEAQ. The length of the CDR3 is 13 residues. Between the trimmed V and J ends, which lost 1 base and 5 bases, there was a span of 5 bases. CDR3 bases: TGTGCCAGCAGCTTAGGAAGAACCGGGGAGCTGTTTTTT. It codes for CASSLGRTGELFF. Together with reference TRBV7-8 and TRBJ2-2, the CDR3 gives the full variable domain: GAGVSQSPRYKVAKRGQDVALRCDPISGHVSLFWYQQALGQGPEFLTYFQNEAQLDKSGLPSDRFFAERPEGSVSTLKIQRTQQEDSAVYLCASSLGRTGELFFGEGSRLTVL.

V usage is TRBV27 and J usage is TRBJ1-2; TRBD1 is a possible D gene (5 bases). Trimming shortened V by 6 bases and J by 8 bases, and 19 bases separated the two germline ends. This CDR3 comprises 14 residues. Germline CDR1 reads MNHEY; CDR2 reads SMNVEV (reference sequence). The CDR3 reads CASRGLLGASGYTF. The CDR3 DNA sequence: TGTGCCAGCAGAGGACTCCTAGGGGCTTCGGGCTACACCTTC.

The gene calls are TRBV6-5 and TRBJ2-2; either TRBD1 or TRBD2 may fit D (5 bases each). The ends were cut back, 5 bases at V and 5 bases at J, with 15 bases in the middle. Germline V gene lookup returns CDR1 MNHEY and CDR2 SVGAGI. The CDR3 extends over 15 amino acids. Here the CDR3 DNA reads TGTGCCAGCAGTCGCTACGGGGCGCGAACCGGGGAGCTGTTTTTT. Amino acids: CASSRYGARTGELFF.

DNA of the CDR3: TGTGCCAGTAGTATAGACAGGGGGAGGGATACGCAGTATTTT. Its translation is CASSIDRGRDTQYF. The chain combines TRBV19 with TRBJ2-3, with D possibly being TRBD1 (7 bases). Germline CDR1 and CDR2: LNHDA and SQIVND (reference sequence). CDR3 length equals 14 residues. Trimming removed 0 bases from V and 6 bases from J, with 10 bases in between.

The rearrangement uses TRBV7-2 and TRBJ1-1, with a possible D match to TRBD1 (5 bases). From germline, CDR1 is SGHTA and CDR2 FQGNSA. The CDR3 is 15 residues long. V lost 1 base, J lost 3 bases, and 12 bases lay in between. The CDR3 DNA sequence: TGTGCCAGCAGCTTAGTTGGGGCTGTGGACACTGAAGCTTTCTTT. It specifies CASSLVGAVDTEAFF.

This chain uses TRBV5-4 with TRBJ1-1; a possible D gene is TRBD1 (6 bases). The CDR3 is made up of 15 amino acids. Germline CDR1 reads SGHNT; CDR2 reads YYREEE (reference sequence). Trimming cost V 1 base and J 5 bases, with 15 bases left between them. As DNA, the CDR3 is TGTGCCAGCAGCTTGCCCCCGCACAGGGAGACTGAAGCTTTCTTT. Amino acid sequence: CASSLPPHRETEAFF.

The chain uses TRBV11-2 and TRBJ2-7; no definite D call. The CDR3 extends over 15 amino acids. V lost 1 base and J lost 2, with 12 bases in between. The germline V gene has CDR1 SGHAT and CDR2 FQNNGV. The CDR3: CASSLGPPGPYEQYF. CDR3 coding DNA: TGTGCCAGCAGCTTAGGGCCCCCAGGTCCCTACGAGCAGTACTTC.

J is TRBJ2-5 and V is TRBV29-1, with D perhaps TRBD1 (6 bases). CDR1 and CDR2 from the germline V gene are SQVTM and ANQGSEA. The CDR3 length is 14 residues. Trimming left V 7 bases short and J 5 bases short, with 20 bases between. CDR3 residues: CSASSLGGLETQYF. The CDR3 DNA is TGCAGCGCCTCGTCTTTAGGGGGTTTGGAGACCCAGTACTTC.

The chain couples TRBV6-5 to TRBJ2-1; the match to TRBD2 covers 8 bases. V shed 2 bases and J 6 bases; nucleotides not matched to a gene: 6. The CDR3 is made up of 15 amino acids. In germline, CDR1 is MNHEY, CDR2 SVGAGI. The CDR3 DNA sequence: TGTGCCAGCAGTTACCCGGGACTAGACGGCAATGAGCAGTTCTTC. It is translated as CASSYPGLDGNEQFF.

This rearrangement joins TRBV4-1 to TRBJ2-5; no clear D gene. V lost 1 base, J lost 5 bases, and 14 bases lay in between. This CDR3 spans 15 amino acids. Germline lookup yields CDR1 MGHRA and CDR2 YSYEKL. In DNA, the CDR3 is TGCGCCAGCAGCCAAGCTGGTGTGGGCCAGGAGACCCAGTACTTC. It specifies CASSQAGVGQETQYF.

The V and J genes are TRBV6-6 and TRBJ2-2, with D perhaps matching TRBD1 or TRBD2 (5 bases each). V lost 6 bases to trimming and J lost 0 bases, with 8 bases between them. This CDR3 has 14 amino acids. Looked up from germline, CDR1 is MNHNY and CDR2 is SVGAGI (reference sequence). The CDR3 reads CASRSGPNTGELFF. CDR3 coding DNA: TGTGCCAGCAGATCGGGGCCGAACACCGGGGAGCTGTTTTTT.

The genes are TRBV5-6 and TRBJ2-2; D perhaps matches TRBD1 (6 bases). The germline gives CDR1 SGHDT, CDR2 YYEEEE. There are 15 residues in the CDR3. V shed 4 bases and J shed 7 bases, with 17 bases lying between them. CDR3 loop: CASSVTGFGVGELFF. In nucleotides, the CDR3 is TGTGCCAGCAGCGTTACAGGGTTCGGTGTCGGGGAGCTGTTTTTT.

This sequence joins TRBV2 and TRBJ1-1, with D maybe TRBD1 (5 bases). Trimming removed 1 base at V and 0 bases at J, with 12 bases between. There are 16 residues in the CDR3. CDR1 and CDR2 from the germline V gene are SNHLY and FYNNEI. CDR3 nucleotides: TGTGCCAGCAGTGAAGAAGTAGGGGCCTTGAACACTGAAGCTTTCTTT. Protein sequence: CASSEEVGALNTEAFF.

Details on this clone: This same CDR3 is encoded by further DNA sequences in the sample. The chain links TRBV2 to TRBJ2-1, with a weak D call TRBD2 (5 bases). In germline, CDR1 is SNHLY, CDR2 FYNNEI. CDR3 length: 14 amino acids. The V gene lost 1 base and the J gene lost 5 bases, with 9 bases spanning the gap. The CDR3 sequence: CASSEVARNNEQFF. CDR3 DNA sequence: TGTGCCAGCAGTGAAGTAGCGAGAAACAATGAGCAGTTCTTC.

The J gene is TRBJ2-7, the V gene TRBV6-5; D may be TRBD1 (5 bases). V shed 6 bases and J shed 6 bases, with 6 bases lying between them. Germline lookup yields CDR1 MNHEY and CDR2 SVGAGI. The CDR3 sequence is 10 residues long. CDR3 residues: CASRGVEQYF. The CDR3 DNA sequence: TGTGCCAGCAGAGGGGTCGAGCAGTACTTC.

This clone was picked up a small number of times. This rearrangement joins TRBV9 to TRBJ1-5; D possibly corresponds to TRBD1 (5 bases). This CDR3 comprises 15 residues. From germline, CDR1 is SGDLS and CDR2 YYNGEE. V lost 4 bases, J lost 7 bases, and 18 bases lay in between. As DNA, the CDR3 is TGTGCCAGCAGCCCCGGGACGCTGCAATCACAGCCCCAGCATTTT. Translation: CASSPGTLQSQPQHF.

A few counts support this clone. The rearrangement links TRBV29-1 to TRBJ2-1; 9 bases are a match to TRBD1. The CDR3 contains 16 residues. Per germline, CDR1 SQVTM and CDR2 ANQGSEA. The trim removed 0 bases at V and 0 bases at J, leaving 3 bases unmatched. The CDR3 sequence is CSVEEPGQGSYNEQFF. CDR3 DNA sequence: TGCAGCGTTGAAGAACCGGGACAGGGCTCCTACAATGAGCAGTTCTTC.

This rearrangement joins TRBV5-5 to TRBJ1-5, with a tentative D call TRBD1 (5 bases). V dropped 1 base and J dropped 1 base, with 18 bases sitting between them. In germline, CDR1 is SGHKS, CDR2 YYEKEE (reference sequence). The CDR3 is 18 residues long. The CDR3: CASSLLTSNRGSNQPQHF. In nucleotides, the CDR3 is TGTGCCAGCAGCTTGTTGACGAGTAATAGGGGAAGCAATCAGCCCCAGCATTTT. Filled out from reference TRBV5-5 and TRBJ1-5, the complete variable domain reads DAGVTQSPTHLIKTRGQQVTLRCSPISGHKSVSWYQQVLGQGPQFIFQYYEKEERGRGNFPDRFSARQFPNYSSELNVNALLLGDSALYLCASSLLTSNRGSNQPQHFGDGTRLSIL.

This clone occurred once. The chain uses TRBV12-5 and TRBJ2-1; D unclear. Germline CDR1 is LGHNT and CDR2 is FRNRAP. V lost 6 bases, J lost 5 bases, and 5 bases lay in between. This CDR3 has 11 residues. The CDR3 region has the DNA TGTGCTAGTGGAGAGCACAATGAGCAGTTCTTC. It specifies CASGEHNEQFF.